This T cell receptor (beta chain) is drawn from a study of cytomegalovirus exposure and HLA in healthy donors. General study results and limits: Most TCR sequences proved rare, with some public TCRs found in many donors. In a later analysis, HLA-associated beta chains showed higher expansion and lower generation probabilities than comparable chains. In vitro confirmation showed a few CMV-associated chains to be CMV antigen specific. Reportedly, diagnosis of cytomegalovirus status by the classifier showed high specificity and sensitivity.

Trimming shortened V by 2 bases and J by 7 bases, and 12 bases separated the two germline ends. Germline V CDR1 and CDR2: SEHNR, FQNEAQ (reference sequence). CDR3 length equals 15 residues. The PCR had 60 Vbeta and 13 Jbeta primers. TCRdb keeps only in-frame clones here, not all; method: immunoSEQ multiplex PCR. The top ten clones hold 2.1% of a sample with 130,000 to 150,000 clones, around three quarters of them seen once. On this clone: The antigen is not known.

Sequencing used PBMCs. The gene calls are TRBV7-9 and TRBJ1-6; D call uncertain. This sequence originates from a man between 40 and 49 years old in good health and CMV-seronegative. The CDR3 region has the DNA TGTGCCAGCAGCTTAAAGAGGCTCGGGAATTCACCCCTCCACTTT. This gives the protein CASSLKRLGNSPLHF.